A selection of T cell receptor beta chains follows, all from one sample in a study of PD-L1 blockade in urothelial cancer. Profiling relied on immunoSEQ multiplex PCR, and the TCRdb table lists in-frame clones only, not all of them. The profile shows around 80,000 clones, about 91% of them singletons. The specimen was PBMCs, collected around atezolizumab (anti-PD-L1) treatment. These receptors were collected from a woman older than 75 with urothelial cancer. Each CDR3 is given without its conserved first and last residue. A D gene is named only where the DNA matches it firmly.

>TRBV5-1|TRBJ1-2|TRBD1
ASSFGQGAEGYT
>TRBV25-1|TRBJ1-1|NA
ASSEGLAGNTEAF
>TRBV7-2|TRBJ2-7|NA
ASSQQWVGEQY
>TRBV5-4|TRBJ1-2|NA
ANHDGGNSYGYT
>TRBV27|TRBJ2-1|TRBD1
ASSSQGAYEQF
>TRBV5-1|TRBJ1-4|TRBD1
ASSGTGQVGEKLF
>TRBV7-8|TRBJ2-1|TRBD2
ASSPTSGMQF
>TRBV10-2|TRBJ2-1|TRBD2
ASTISGTSGRGEQF
>TRBV27|TRBJ2-2|NA
ASKGQGNDAGELF
>TRBV19|TRBJ1-4|NA
ASRGGQAKGKLF
>TRBV6-5|TRBJ1-6|NA
ASSLHRENSPLH
>TRBV5-5|TRBJ2-1|NA
ATKTPGGGNEQF
>TRBV5-1|TRBJ2-1|NA
ASSLANEQF
>TRBV7-9|TRBJ2-1|NA
ASSGSGPGEQF
>TRBV30|TRBJ2-5|TRBD2
AWSPGLAGVETQY
>TRBV6-6|TRBJ1-5|NA
ASSYPETTPNQPQH
>TRBV6-5|TRBJ2-1|TRBD2
ASTPQRGYNEQF
>TRBV9|TRBJ1-5|TRBD1
ASSADRVGQPQH
>TRBV27|TRBJ1-3|TRBD1
ASSRKGQGAGNTIY
>TRBV11-2|TRBJ2-7|NA
ASSSTAGGGYEQY
>TRBV30|TRBJ1-4|TRBD1
AWSVSDRASEKLF
>TRBV19|TRBJ1-2|NA
ASSVGGSYGYT
>TRBV5-4|TRBJ2-6|TRBD2
ASSLGAGGNSGANVLT
>TRBV9|TRBJ1-5|NA
ASSPTVDNQPQH
>TRBV18|TRBJ2-3|NA
ASSLPGDTQY
>TRBV7-2|TRBJ2-3|TRBD1
ASSPTGTVGDTQY
>TRBV19|TRBJ2-7|NA
ASSPEGGLYEQY
>TRBV9|TRBJ2-1|TRBD2
ASSVEEGGAYNEQF
>TRBV29-1|TRBJ2-7|TRBD1
SVESPGQGACPASGRCEQY
>TRBV19|TRBJ1-3|NA
ASSQEGSGNTIY
>TRBV2|TRBJ2-7|NA
ASSRSSASYEQY
>TRBV27|TRBJ2-1|NA
ASSLSRVAGNEQF
>TRBV28|TRBJ2-7|TRBD1
ASRLRQGLVHEQY
>TRBV9|TRBJ2-1|TRBD2
ASSVELAEYNEQF
>TRBV5-1|TRBJ1-1|TRBD1
ASSRTGGDDEAF
>TRBV28|TRBJ1-1|TRBD1
ASSGQGRAPNTEAF
>TRBV19|TRBJ2-7|NA
ASSIQGQPSGEQY
>TRBV19|TRBJ2-7|NA
ASSIGGGYGEQY
>TRBV27|TRBJ2-7|NA
ASSQGYEQY
>TRBV18|TRBJ2-7|NA
ASSQQGDEQY
>TRBV30|TRBJ1-2|NA
AWSVREGHYGYT